This T cell receptor (beta chain) originates from a study of CD8+ T cells in alopecia areata. Turning to this clone: Other nucleotide sequences from this sample produce the same CDR3.

In each case, RNA was isolated and then reverse transcribed into cDNA as the sequencing template. Here immunoSEQ multiplex PCR was the method, and the copy in TCRdb shows in-frame clones only, minus some. The sample shows around 70,000 clones, 29% of them seen only once. Treatment of the sample: oral pan-JAK inhibitor, 5-10 mg twice daily. The CDR3 consists of 11 residues. CDR1 and CDR2 (germline): SQVTM, ANQGSEA. Trimming removed 7 bases from V and 1 base from J, with 6 bases in between. The receptor comes from a human donor with alopecia areata. The chain links TRBV29-1 to TRBJ2-3; no clear D gene. The material was CD8+ T cells sorted from blood, obtained at week 4, from a patient treated with tofacitinib. CDR3: CSGGGTDTQYF. CDR3 DNA sequence: TGCAGCGGCGGTGGCACAGATACGCAGTATTTT.